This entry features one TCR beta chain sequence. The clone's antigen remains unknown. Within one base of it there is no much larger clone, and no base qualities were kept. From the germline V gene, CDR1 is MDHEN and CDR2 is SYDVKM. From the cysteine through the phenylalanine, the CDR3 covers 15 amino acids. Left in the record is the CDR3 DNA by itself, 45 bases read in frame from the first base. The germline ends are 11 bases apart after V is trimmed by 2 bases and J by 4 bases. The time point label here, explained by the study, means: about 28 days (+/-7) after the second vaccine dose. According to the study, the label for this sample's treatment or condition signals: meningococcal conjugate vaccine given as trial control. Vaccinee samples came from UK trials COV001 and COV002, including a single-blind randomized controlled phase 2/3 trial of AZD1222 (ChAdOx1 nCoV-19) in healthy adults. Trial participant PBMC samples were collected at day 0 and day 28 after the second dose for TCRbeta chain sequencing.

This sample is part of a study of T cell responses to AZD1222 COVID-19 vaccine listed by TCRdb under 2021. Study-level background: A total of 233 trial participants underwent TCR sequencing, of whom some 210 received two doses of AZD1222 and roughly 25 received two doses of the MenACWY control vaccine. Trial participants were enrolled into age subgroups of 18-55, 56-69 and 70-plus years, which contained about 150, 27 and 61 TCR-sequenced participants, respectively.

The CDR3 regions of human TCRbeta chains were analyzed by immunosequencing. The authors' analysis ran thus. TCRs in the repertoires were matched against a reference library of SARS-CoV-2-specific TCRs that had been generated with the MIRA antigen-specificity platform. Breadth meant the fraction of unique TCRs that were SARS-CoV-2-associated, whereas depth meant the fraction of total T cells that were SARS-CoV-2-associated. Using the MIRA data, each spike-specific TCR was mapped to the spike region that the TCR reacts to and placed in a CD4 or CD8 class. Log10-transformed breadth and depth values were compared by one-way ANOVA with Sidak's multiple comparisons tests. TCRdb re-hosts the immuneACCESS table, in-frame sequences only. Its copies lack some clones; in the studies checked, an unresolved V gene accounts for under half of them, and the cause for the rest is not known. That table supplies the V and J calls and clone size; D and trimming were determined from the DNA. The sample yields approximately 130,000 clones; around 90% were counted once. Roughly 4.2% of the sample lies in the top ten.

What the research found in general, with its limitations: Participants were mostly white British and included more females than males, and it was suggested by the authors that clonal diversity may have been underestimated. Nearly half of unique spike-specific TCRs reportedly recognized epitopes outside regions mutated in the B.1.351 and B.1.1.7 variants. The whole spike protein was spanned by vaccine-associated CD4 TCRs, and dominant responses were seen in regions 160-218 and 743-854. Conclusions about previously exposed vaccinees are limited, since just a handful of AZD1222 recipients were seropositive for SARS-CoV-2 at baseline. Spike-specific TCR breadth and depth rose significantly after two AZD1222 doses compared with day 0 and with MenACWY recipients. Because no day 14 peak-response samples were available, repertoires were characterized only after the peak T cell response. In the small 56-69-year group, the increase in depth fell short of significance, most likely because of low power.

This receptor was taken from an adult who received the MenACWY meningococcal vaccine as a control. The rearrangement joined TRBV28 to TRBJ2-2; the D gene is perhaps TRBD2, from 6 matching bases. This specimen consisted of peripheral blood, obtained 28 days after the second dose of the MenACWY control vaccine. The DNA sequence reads TGTGCCAGCAGTTTACTCGGGGGACGCACCGGGGAGCTGTTTTTT. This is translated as CASSLLGGRTGELFF.